This TCR beta chain derives from a study of T cells expressing NK-cell markers (dated by TCRdb to about 2020). About the study as a whole: TCR beta-chain repertoires were profiled in sorted CD3+CD56+NKG2C+, CD3+CD56+NKG2C- and CD3+CD56-NKG2C+ T-cell subsets from eight donors. Among the eight sequenced donors, seven were HCMV-seropositive and one was HCMV-seronegative. The eight sequenced donors were randomly selected healthy volunteers, three men and five women. Sequencing of the libraries produced 2 x 150 bp reads on Illumina HiSeq 2000/2500, MiSeq or NextSeq. Beyond this particular receptor, the publication reports: Whether the expanded NKG2C-expressing T cell clones were specific for HCMV antigens remained unclear. In more than 5 donors, the dominant CD3+CD56+NKG2C+ clonotypes were found to rank among the top 10 CD8+ clonotypes and to make up about 1.0-7.0% of CD8+ T cells. Those dominant clonotypes were again the most abundant among CD3+CD56-NKG2C+ cells in several donors, at roughly 25-60.1%.

The sequencer listed for this sample is Illumina HiSeq 2000. 5'RACE template switching, by which a universal primer site and unique molecular identifiers were added, was used to make TCR beta cDNA libraries. Synthesis of cDNA was primed from the TCR beta constant segment and was followed by two consecutive PCR amplification steps. As for the authors' bioinformatics: MIGEC was used to demultiplex reads and group the reads by UMI, and MiTCR was used to assemble and quantify clonotypes. To exclude erroneous sequences, only TCR cDNA sequences supported by at least two reads were retained. The tcR package was used for downstream repertoire analysis, and clonotypes were matched between fractions using CDR3 nucleotide sequence together with V segment. VDJmatch was used to annotate antigen specificity against VDJdb, with one amino acid substitution in CDR3 allowed. Through TCRdb reprocessing, the reads give one entry per CDR3 protein sequence; DNA is omitted. These V and J calls originate from TCRdb's pipeline instead of the authors' own analysis. This sample's table carries 300,000 or so distinct CDR3 sequences. The ten largest account for 3.5% to 5% of the sample.

The CDR3 contains 14 residues, cysteine and phenylalanine counted. No DNA is listed. Turning to this clonotype: Its antigen is still unknown.

A commercial ELISA kit detecting HCMV-specific IgG in serum was used to determine HCMV serostatus. Ficoll density gradient centrifugation was used to isolate peripheral blood mononuclear cells from blood. This sequence uses TRBV12-3 or TRBV12-4 and TRBJ1-5. The sample was blood T cells: a sorted CD56 or NKG2C T cell subset, CD4+ or CD8+ T cells, or bulk PBMC T cells (not recorded which). The TCR sequence derives from a woman aged 18 to 69 in good health. For the CDR3, the sequence is CASSFGLENQPQHF.